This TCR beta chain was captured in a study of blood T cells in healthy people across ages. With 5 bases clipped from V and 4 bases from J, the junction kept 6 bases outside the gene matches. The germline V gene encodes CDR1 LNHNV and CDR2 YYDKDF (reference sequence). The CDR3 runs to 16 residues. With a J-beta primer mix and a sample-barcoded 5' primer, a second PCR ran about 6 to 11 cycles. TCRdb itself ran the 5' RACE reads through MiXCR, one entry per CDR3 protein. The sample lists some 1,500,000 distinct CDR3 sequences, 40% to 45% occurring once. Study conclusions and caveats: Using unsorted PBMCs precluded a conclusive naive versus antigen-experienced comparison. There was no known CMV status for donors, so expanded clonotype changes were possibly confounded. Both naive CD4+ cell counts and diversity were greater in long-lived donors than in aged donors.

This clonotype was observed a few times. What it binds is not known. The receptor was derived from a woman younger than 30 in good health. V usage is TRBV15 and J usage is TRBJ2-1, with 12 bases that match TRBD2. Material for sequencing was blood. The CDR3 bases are TGTGCCACCAGCGCCCGACTAGCGGGAGAATACAATGAGCAGTTCTTC. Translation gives CATSARLAGEYNEQFF.